The entry below describes one T cell receptor (beta chain). Germline lookup yields CDR1 ENHRY and CDR2 SYGVKD. The length of the CDR3 is 13 residues. V lost 8 bases and J 11 bases, leaving 21 bases between the germline ends. The data originate from a study of T cell changes during pregnancy in multiple sclerosis. Only in-frame clones appear in the TCRdb table, and some are missing; sequencing was by immunoSEQ multiplex PCR. The sample holds more than 50,000 clones, 91% seen once. Specimen: CD4+ T cells from peripheral blood mononuclear cells, collected after pregnancy. The TCR sequence derives from a female donor in good health, enrolled as a control in a pregnancy study. The J gene is TRBJ1-1, the V gene TRBV10-3; D possibly corresponds to TRBD1 (5 bases). The CDR3 region is CAIGRDQQAGAFF. The CDR3 nucleotides read TGTGCCATCGGCCGGGATCAACAGGCGGGGGCTTTCTTT.